The clone carrying this TCR beta chain was recorded only once. These data belong to a study of blood T cell repertoires in COVID-19. Study-level background: T cells, B-cell-depleted T cells, or PBMCs supplied cDNA or gDNA.

TCRdb keeps only in-frame clones here, not all; method: immunoSEQ multiplex PCR. This table has around 180,000 clones, around 87% appearing once. The TCR comes from a middle-aged man with active or convalescent COVID-19. Sequenced input: peripheral blood.

The CDR3 bases are TGTGCCAGCTCACCACAAAGCTCTGGACAGTACGAGCAGTACTTC. This sequence encodes CASSPQSSGQYEQYF. The chain combines TRBV18 with TRBJ2-7; D perhaps matches TRBD1 (6 bases). Trimming left V 1 base short and J 4 bases short, with 14 bases between. There are 15 residues in the CDR3. From germline, CDR1 is KGHSH and CDR2 LQKENI.